Each of the 22 T cell receptor beta chains below was sequenced from the same sample in a study of cytomegalovirus exposure and HLA in healthy donors. Sequencing used immunoSEQ multiplex PCR; TCRdb keeps in-frame clones, though not all of them. The sample contains 65,000 to 95,000 clones, about 95% of which appear only once. What was sequenced was PBMCs. All receptors come from a young man in good health and CMV-seronegative.

The rearrangement uses TRBV7-9 and TRBJ2-7; 9 bases are shared with TRBD1. This CDR3 contains 14 residues. Germline V lookup: CDR1 SEHNR, CDR2 FQNEAQ (reference sequence). V trimming: 4 bases; J trimming: 5 bases; junction bases outside the gene matches: 6. The CDR3, as DNA: TGTGCCAGCAGCTGGGGACAGGGAGACAACGAGCAGTACTTC. It codes for CASSWGQGDNEQYF.

This clone has a single count. The chain is built from TRBV6-5 and TRBJ2-7, with 9 nucleotides matching TRBD1. This CDR3 contains 15 residues. V dropped 6 bases and J dropped 4; count of bases not matched to a gene: 10. Germline V CDR1 and CDR2: MNHEY, SVGAGI. This chain's CDR3 is CASSAGTGSKYEQYF. CDR3 in DNA: TGTGCCAGCAGCGCGGGGACAGGGTCAAAGTACGAGCAGTACTTC.

This clone appeared a few times. The chain couples TRBV30 to TRBJ1-1, with TRBD1 as a possible D gene (5 bases). The CDR3 extends over 13 amino acids. V gave up 4 bases and J gave up 3 bases, with 12 bases separating them. Germline-derived CDR1 and CDR2 are GTSNPN and SVGIG (reference sequence). The CDR3 DNA reads as TGTGCCTGGAATCTAAGACAGTACACTGAAGCTTTCTTT. This encodes CAWNLRQYTEAFF.

The gene calls are TRBV19 and TRBJ2-3; a possible D gene is TRBD1 (5 bases). Germline CDR1 and CDR2: LNHDA and SQIVND (reference sequence). Trimming stripped 6 bases from V and 4 bases from J, with 14 bases between. This CDR3 contains 14 residues. DNA for the CDR3: TGTGCCAGTAGGCCTTCCGGACAAGCAGATACGCAGTATTTT. Amino acids: CASRPSGQADTQYF.

The CDR3 nucleotides read TGTGCCTGGCGCTACGGACAGTATAATTCACCCCTCCACTTT. Translation: CAWRYGQYNSPLHF. The chain employs TRBV30 and TRBJ1-6; tentative D call: TRBD1 (6 bases). This CDR3 is 14 amino acids long. Looked up from germline, CDR1 is GTSNPN and CDR2 is SVGIG (reference sequence). V lost 5 bases to trimming and J lost 4 bases, with 12 bases between them.

V and J are TRBV4-3 and TRBJ2-5; 11 nucleotides align to TRBD2. CDR3 length: 16 residues. V was pared by 2 bases and J by 0 bases, with 2 bases of the junction left unmatched. CDR1 LGHNA and CDR2 YSLEER come from the germline V gene. DNA of the CDR3: TGCGCCAGCAGCCAAATAGCGGGGGGGTACCAAGAGACCCAGTACTTC. Translation gives CASSQIAGGYQETQYF.

The chain combines TRBV7-9 with TRBJ2-7; 11 nucleotides agree with TRBD1. Germline values: CDR1 SEHNR, CDR2 FQNEAQ (reference sequence). The CDR3 length is 15 residues. V gave up 5 bases and J gave up 2 bases; unmatched junction bases: 5. The CDR3 here is CASSPPGQGAYEQYF. The CDR3 bases are TGTGCCAGCAGCCCGCCGGGACAGGGGGCCTACGAGCAGTACTTC.

The rearrangement links TRBV5-8 to TRBJ1-2; D gene ambiguous. The ends were cut back, 0 bases at V and 8 bases at J, with 17 bases in the middle. CDR3 length: 15 amino acids. CDR1 and CDR2 from the germline V gene are SGHTS and YDEGEE. CDR3 loop: CASSLENSGMLGYTF. CDR3 coding DNA: TGTGCCAGCAGCTTGGAGAATTCCGGGATGCTAGGCTACACCTTC.

The chain recombines TRBV7-2 with TRBJ2-3; TRBD2 matches 7 bases. The CDR3 is made up of 17 amino acids. V lost 1 base to trimming and J lost 3 bases; unmatched junction nucleotides: 10. Germline V gene lookup returns CDR1 SGHTA and CDR2 FQGNSA. CDR3: CASSLEGLGGETDTQYF. CDR3 nucleotide sequence: TGTGCCAGCAGCTTAGAAGGACTAGGCGGGGAGACAGATACGCAGTATTTT.

The chain has TRBV30 and TRBJ1-5, with 7 bases aligning to TRBD1. Trimming took 6 bases from V and 4 from J; bases not matched to a gene: 6. Germline V gene data show CDR1 as GTSNPN and CDR2 as SVGIG (reference sequence). CDR3 length equals 13 residues. Here the CDR3 DNA reads TGTGCCTGTGGGACAGAGTTAAATCAGCCCCAGCATTTT. Protein: CACGTELNQPQHF.

The chain uses TRBV18 and TRBJ2-7; maybe TRBD1 (6 bases). The CDR3 runs to 14 residues. V lost 3 bases, J lost 1 base, and 10 bases lay in between. CDR1 is KGHSH, CDR2 LQKENI, per germline. Here the CDR3 reads CASSPGHGSYEQYF. The CDR3 bases are TGTGCCAGCTCACCGGGACACGGTTCCTACGAGCAGTACTTC.

This rearrangement joins TRBV19 to TRBJ1-4; D not resolved. Germline values: CDR1 LNHDA, CDR2 SQIVND (reference sequence). This CDR3 has 14 amino acids. With 3 bases removed from V and 3 bases from J, the gap between germline ends came to 8 bases. CDR3 DNA: TGTGCCAGTAGTATGCAGCGGGCTAATGAAAAACTGTTTTTT. Translation gives CASSMQRANEKLFF.

The gene calls are TRBV5-1 and TRBJ1-2; possibly TRBD1 for D (6 bases). V lost 6 bases, J lost 2 bases, and 14 bases lay in between. Looked up from germline, CDR1 is SGHRS and CDR2 is YFSETQ. The CDR3 length is 14 residues. The CDR3 is CASTPPQGNYGYTF. CDR3 nucleotides: TGCGCCAGCACCCCGCCACAGGGAAACTATGGCTACACCTTC. The full variable domain, with the rest looked up from reference TRBV5-1 and TRBJ1-2, is KAGVTQTPRYLIKTRGQQVTLSCSPISGHRSVSWYQQTPGQGLQFLFEYFSETQRNKGNFPGRFSGRQFSNSRSEMNVSTLELGDSALYLCASTPPQGNYGYTFGSGTRLTVV.

This clone showed up just once. The chain uses TRBV27 and TRBJ1-5; tentative D call: TRBD1 (6 bases). Trimming shortened V by 5 bases and J by 2 bases, and 13 bases separated the two germline ends. Germline loops: CDR1 MNHEY, CDR2 SMNVEV (reference sequence). The CDR3 runs 15 residues. DNA of the CDR3: TGTGCCAGCAGTGAAATTCCAGGGGGCAATCAGCCCCAGCATTTT. Protein sequence: CASSEIPGGNQPQHF.

The chain combines TRBV6-6 with TRBJ1-5; possibly TRBD1 for D (5 bases). Germline V lookup: CDR1 MNHNY, CDR2 SVGAGI (reference sequence). The CDR3 length is 15 residues. V lost 7 bases to trimming and J lost 1 base, with 14 bases between them. CDR3 sequence: CASTLNAGSNQPQHF. The DNA for the CDR3 is TGTGCCAGCACCCTTAACGCAGGGAGCAATCAGCCCCAGCATTTT.

This clone was picked up one time. The chain recombines TRBV30 with TRBJ2-7, with D hard to call. CDR3 length: 14 residues. Germline CDR1 is GTSNPN and CDR2 is SVGIG (reference sequence). Trimming stripped 2 bases from V and 0 bases from J, with 11 bases between. This CDR3 is CAWSTLPSSYEQYF. Here the CDR3 DNA reads TGTGCCTGGAGTACGCTCCCGAGCTCCTACGAGCAGTACTTC.

V is TRBV30 and J is TRBJ1-1, with D unclear. This CDR3 comprises 12 residues. Germline CDR1 is GTSNPN and CDR2 is SVGIG (reference sequence). V lost 5 bases to trimming and J lost 1 base, with 8 bases between them. The CDR3 here is CAWRRGNTEAFF. In DNA, the CDR3 is TGTGCCTGGCGAAGAGGGAACACTGAAGCTTTCTTT.

This rearrangement joins TRBV28 to TRBJ1-2; the match to TRBD1 covers 12 bases. Germline values: CDR1 MDHEN, CDR2 SYDVKM. The CDR3 spans 15 residues. The V segment lost 10 bases and the J segment 4 bases; nucleotides outside the gene matches: 10. The CDR3 reads CATRGTGGAGYGYTF. CDR3 DNA sequence: TGTGCCACCCGAGGGACAGGGGGCGCGGGCTATGGCTACACCTTC.

This chain connects TRBV10-1 to TRBJ2-1, with TRBD2 matching 11 bases. CDR1 is WNHNN, CDR2 SYGVQD, per germline (reference sequence). The CDR3 extends over 15 amino acids. J lost 3 bases, V lost 2 bases, and 0 bases had no gene match. This CDR3 is CASSETSGGYNEQFF. CDR3 bases: TGCGCCAGCAGTGAGACTAGCGGGGGCTACAATGAGCAGTTCTTC.

This clone was seen once. The chain combines TRBV19 with TRBJ1-2; D ambiguous. Trimming pared 5 bases from V and 5 bases from J, leaving 15 bases between. Germline lookup yields CDR1 LNHDA and CDR2 SQIVND (reference sequence). CDR3 length: 14 amino acids. DNA of the CDR3: TGTGCCAGTAGTTCCGTCGGACTACCATATGGCTACACCTTC. It is translated as CASSSVGLPYGYTF.

The chain joins TRBV7-9 to TRBJ2-7, with 8 bases that match TRBD1. CDR3 length: 12 amino acids. Germline assignment: CDR1 SEHNR and CDR2 FQNEAQ (reference sequence). The trim removed 8 bases at V and 3 bases at J, leaving 3 bases unmatched. CDR3 amino acids: CASLDRDYEQYF. The CDR3, as DNA: TGTGCCAGCTTGGACAGGGACTACGAGCAGTACTTC.

CDR3 amino acids: CASSQAARVSDTEAFF. The CDR3 nucleotides are TGTGCCAGCAGCCAAGCCGCACGGGTCAGCGACACTGAAGCTTTCTTT. The rearrangement joins TRBV4-2 to TRBJ1-1; D remains ambiguous. This CDR3 contains 16 residues. V was clipped by 1 base and J by 3 bases, with 15 bases between them. Germline V gene lookup returns CDR1 LGHNA and CDR2 YNFKEQ.